This T cell receptor beta chain appears in the sequencing data of a study of HIV-infected patients and healthy controls. Study-wide background: About 70% of the sixteen became undetectable by the second bleed, and all after another year of therapy.

Study-level findings and limits: In healthy controls, MAIT alpha CDR3s were common; in HIV+ repertoires, severely depleted. Only sixteen HIV-infected individuals were processed, a major limit on how widely findings apply.

This clonotype has more than one count but fewer than ten. Its target is unknown. 450 to 600 ng RNA was reverse transcribed with alpha and beta constant-region primers. Alpha and beta chain libraries were made separately by chain-specific third strand synthesis with multiplexing indices. TCRdb independently ran MiXCR on the 5' RACE reads; one entry per CDR3 protein. The data contain fewer than 6,500 distinct CDR3 sequences, roughly a quarter of them singletons. V dropped 6 bases and J dropped 0; count of bases not matched to a gene: 13. Germline values: CDR1 MNHEY, CDR2 SVGEGT. The CDR3 spans 17 residues. All unsorted peripheral T cells were captured because whole blood was used without fractionation.

The sequences come from blood, collected before antiretroviral therapy. The TCR was taken from an adult with HIV infection. J is TRBJ1-1 and V is TRBV6-2 or TRBV6-3; 7 positions match TRBD1. CDR3 DNA: TGTGCCAGCAGGCCTCGACAGGGCGTACTCATGAACACTGAAGCTTTCTTT. It is translated as CASRPRQGVLMNTEAFF.